The 20 T cell receptor beta chains below were found in one sample sequenced in a study of blood T cells in healthy people across ages. Primed by a sample-barcoded 5' primer and a J-beta primer mix, a second PCR proceeded for roughly 7 to 12 cycles. Each CDR3 protein is one row after TCRdb ran MiXCR on the 5' RACE reads. The sample yields about 800,000 distinct CDR3 sequences, just under 25% seen once. This sample was also put to use in a study of T cells of mothers and their children.

Material for sequencing was blood. The receptor source for this set is a boy aged 10-17 years in good health.

This clonotype was found many times. This chain links TRBV20-1 with TRBJ1-4; D gene uncertain. The CDR3 is 15 residues long. V dropped 2 bases and J dropped 0 bases, with 10 bases sitting between them. CDR1 and CDR2 (germline): DFQATT, SNEGSKA (reference sequence). The CDR3 spells CSARSRSTTNEKLFF. Written as DNA, the CDR3 is TGCAGTGCTAGAAGCAGGTCGACAACTAATGAAAAACTGTTTTTT.

CDR3 nucleotide sequence: TGTGCCAGCAGCCGAACCACAGGGGGCGATGGCTACACCTTC. Encoded protein: CASSRTTGGDGYTF. The V call is TRBV6-2 or TRBV6-3, the J call TRBJ1-2; 9 bases fit TRBD1. Looked up from germline, CDR1 is MNHEY and CDR2 is SVGEGT. This CDR3 contains 14 residues. V lost 6 bases, J lost 6 bases, and 8 bases stayed unmatched.

This clonotype has a handful of counts. V gene TRBV9 combines with J gene TRBJ1-1; D is perhaps TRBD1 (6 bases). Trimming cost V 2 bases and J 4 bases, with 12 bases left between them. This CDR3 contains 14 residues. CDR1 and CDR2 (germline): SGDLS, YYNGEE. The CDR3, as DNA: TGTGCCAGCAGCGTCGGGGGGGCAACCACTGAAGCTTTCTTT. Its translation: CASSVGGATTEAFF.

V is TRBV2 and J is TRBJ2-1, with 9 bases fitting TRBD1. The CDR3 is 14 amino acids. The germline gives CDR1 SNHLY, CDR2 FYNNEI. After removal of 4 bases from V and 4 bases from J, the junction contained 2 bases not matched to a gene. Here the CDR3 reads CASSGGQGYNEQFF. CDR3 nucleotide sequence: TGTGCCAGCAGTGGGGGACAGGGTTACAATGAGCAGTTCTTC.

The chain joins TRBV12-3 or TRBV12-4 to TRBJ2-5, with no clear D. The CDR3 extends over 12 amino acids. Trimming shortened V by 4 bases and J by 5 bases, and 8 bases separated the two germline ends. DNA for the CDR3: TGTGCCAGCAGTTCGCGCTGGGAGACCCAGTACTTC. Amino acids: CASSSRWETQYF.

CDR3 loop: CASSRTSGRERSEQFF. CDR3 DNA sequence: TGTGCCAGCAGCCGAACTAGCGGGCGGGAAAGGTCTGAGCAGTTCTTC. The V call is TRBV28, the J call TRBJ2-5; 9 bases are shared with TRBD2. The J call may be in error: the DNA end matches TRBJ2-1 better. CDR1 MDHEN and CDR2 SYDVKM come from the germline V gene. The CDR3 consists of 16 residues.

V is TRBV28 and J is TRBJ1-5; 8 nucleotides match TRBD1. The CDR3 loop spans 15 amino acids. From germline, CDR1 is MDHEN and CDR2 SYDVKM. V shed 4 bases, J shed 3 bases, and the junction held 5 bases outside the gene matches. The CDR3, as DNA: TGTGCCAGCAGTTACTGGACAGGGTACAATCAGCCCCAGCATTTT. It is translated as CASSYWTGYNQPQHF. The full variable domain, in which reference TRBV28 and TRBJ1-5 provide the parts outside the CDR3, is DVKVTQSSRYLVKRTGEKVFLECVQDMDHENMFWYRQDPGLGLRLIYFSYDVKMKEKGDIPEGYSVSREKKERFSLILESASTNQTSMYLCASSYWTGYNQPQHFGDGTRLSIL.

This clonotype was picked up a small number of times. This rearrangement joins TRBV4-3 to TRBJ2-2; D is possibly TRBD2 (6 bases). There are 15 residues in the CDR3. Germline CDR1 is LGHNA and CDR2 is YSLEER. V shed 1 base and J shed 7 bases, with 13 bases lying between them. The CDR3 reads CASSQGLDLVGELFF. In DNA, the CDR3 is TGCGCCAGCAGCCAAGGACTAGATTTAGTCGGGGAGCTGTTTTTT.

The DNA for the CDR3 is TGTGCCAGCAGCCAGGGGGCTCCAGGCTATGGCTACACCTTC. Its translation is CASSQGAPGYGYTF. The chain carries TRBV3-1 and TRBJ1-2; D is possibly TRBD1 (6 bases). Germline values: CDR1 LGHDT, CDR2 YNNKEL (reference sequence). The CDR3 sequence is 14 residues long. Trimming took 3 bases from V and 4 from J, leaving 12 bases between them.

This chain connects TRBV29-1 to TRBJ2-1; 9 positions match TRBD2. In germline, CDR1 is SQVTM, CDR2 ANQGSEA. The trim removed 6 bases at V and 3 bases at J, leaving 0 bases unmatched. CDR3 size: 12 residues. CDR3 loop: CSVTSGYNEQFF. CDR3 DNA: TGCAGCGTGACTAGCGGCTACAATGAGCAGTTCTTC.

The V gene is TRBV10-2, the J gene TRBJ2-1; D not resolved. Germline V gene lookup returns CDR1 WSHSY and CDR2 SAAADI. This CDR3 is 16 amino acids long. Trimming shortened V by 6 bases and J by 8 bases, and 23 bases separated the two germline ends. CDR3 region: CASSPPQETSSDEQFF. The CDR3 nucleotides are TGCGCCAGCAGCCCTCCTCAGGAGACCAGCTCCGATGAGCAGTTCTTC.

The chain combines TRBV20-1 with TRBJ2-1; D uncertain. Germline loops: CDR1 DFQATT, CDR2 SNEGSKA (reference sequence). CDR3 length: 12 amino acids. The V and J ends lost 6 bases and 2 bases respectively, with 8 bases between them. This CDR3 is CSARNPYNEQFF. CDR3 coding DNA: TGCAGTGCACGGAACCCCTACAATGAGCAGTTCTTC.

This clonotype was recorded a few times. The V and J genes are TRBV10-3 and TRBJ2-5, with 10 bases matching TRBD2. Germline CDR1 reads ENHRY; CDR2 reads SYGVKD. The CDR3 spans 14 residues. After removal of 2 bases from V and 5 bases from J, the junction contained 2 bases not matched to a gene. CDR3 residues: CAISEGSGRETQYF. In nucleotides, the CDR3 is TGTGCCATCAGTGAGGGTAGCGGGAGGGAGACCCAGTACTTC.

This clonotype showed up just a few times. The rearrangement links TRBV5-1 to TRBJ2-7, with D unclear. The V and J ends lost 2 bases and 3 bases respectively, with 12 bases between them. This CDR3 region has 14 residues. CDR1 and CDR2 (germline): SGHRS, YFSETQ. The CDR3 reads CASSFDGVYYEQYF. The DNA of the CDR3 is TGCGCCAGCAGCTTTGATGGGGTATACTACGAGCAGTACTTC.

At least ten counts were recorded for this clonotype. This chain links TRBV6-6 with TRBJ1-5; 12 bases are shared with TRBD1. There are 15 residues in the CDR3. Per the germline V gene, CDR1 is MNHNY and CDR2 is SVGAGI (reference sequence). The V and J ends lost 5 bases and 7 bases, in that order; junction bases with no gene match: 6. The CDR3 here is CASSPGQGAGQPQHF. The CDR3 coding sequence is TGTGCCAGCAGTCCGGGACAGGGGGCAGGACAGCCCCAGCATTTT.

This clonotype was seen at least ten times. The V and J genes are TRBV6-6 and TRBJ1-2, with unresolved D. V was trimmed by 4 bases and J by 14 bases, leaving 26 bases between them. Per germline, CDR1 MNHNY and CDR2 SVGAGI (reference sequence). This CDR3 spans 15 amino acids. DNA for the CDR3: TGTGCCAGCAGTTCCGAAGGACTTATACCTAGTCTGGAGACCTTC. It specifies CASSSEGLIPSLETF.

The chain couples TRBV5-1 to TRBJ2-4; TRBD2 agrees at 13 bases. After removal of 3 bases from V and 6 bases from J, the junction contained 9 bases not matched to a gene. The CDR3 spans 17 residues. Germline loops: CDR1 SGHRS, CDR2 YFSETQ. This CDR3 is CASSSGTSGALANIQYF. CDR3 nucleotide sequence: TGCGCCAGCAGCTCAGGGACTAGCGGGGCCCTTGCAAACATTCAGTACTTC.

V gene TRBV4-1 combines with J gene TRBJ1-3; TRBD1 might be the D (5 bases). Germline loops: CDR1 MGHRA, CDR2 YSYEKL. CDR3 length: 17 amino acids. V gave up 2 bases and J gave up 4 bases, with 18 bases separating them. DNA of the CDR3: TGCGCCAGCAGCCAACACTCCCGGGACTTCCCGGGAAACACCATATATTTT. As protein: CASSQHSRDFPGNTIYF.

The chain employs TRBV20-1 and TRBJ2-1; 14 positions agree with TRBD2. The junction had 7 bases not matched to a gene; V was cut back by 5 bases and J by 7 bases. Germline CDR1 and CDR2: DFQATT and SNEGSKA (reference sequence). CDR3 length equals 15 residues. The DNA for the CDR3 is TGCAGTGCTCGGGGACTAGCGGGAGCGTTTAATGAGCAGTTCTTC. Translation gives CSARGLAGAFNEQFF.

This clonotype occurred a few times. This CDR3 is CASNRDNPQETQYF. CDR3 bases: TGTGCCAGCAACCGGGATAATCCCCAAGAGACCCAGTACTTC. The J gene is TRBJ2-5, the V gene TRBV6-1; possibly TRBD2 for D (5 bases). The CDR3 has 14 amino acids. V lost 7 bases and J 1 base, leaving 13 bases between the germline ends. Germline V gene sequence: CDR1 MNHNS, CDR2 SASEGT.